Presented here are 12 T cell receptor beta chains from one specimen sequenced in a study of cytomegalovirus exposure and HLA in healthy donors. The assay was immunoSEQ multiplex PCR, and TCRdb's table has in-frame clones only and misses some. In the table there are 100,000 to 150,000 clones, roughly 87% of which are singletons. Sample: PBMCs. These TCRs come from a woman between 18 and 29 years old in good health and CMV-seronegative.

The genes are TRBV23-1 and TRBJ1-5; 8 bases are shared with TRBD1. TRBV23-1 is given ORF status, its function remaining uncertain. Germline trimming cut 0 bases from V and 0 bases from J; bases unmatched to any gene: 16. The CDR3 length is 21 residues. This CDR3 reads CASSQSFLVGQGAYSNQPQHF. CDR3 DNA sequence: TGCGCCAGCAGTCAATCTTTTCTGGTTGGACAGGGCGCCTATAGCAATCAGCCCCAGCATTTT.

The chain couples TRBV7-3 to TRBJ2-5; 7 bases line up with TRBD2. This CDR3 region has 15 residues. Trimming removed 3 bases from V and 2 bases from J; junction bases left unmatched: 6. Germline values: CDR1 SGHTA, CDR2 FQGTGA. The CDR3 DNA is TGTGCCAGCAGCTTTCAGCGGGGCGGGCAAGAGACCCAGTACTTC. Protein: CASSFQRGGQETQYF.

This clone was recorded once. This chain joins TRBV6-5 and TRBJ2-7; 7 bases map to TRBD2. The CDR3 loop spans 14 amino acids. Germline V lookup: CDR1 MNHEY, CDR2 SVGAGI. V shed 5 bases and J 5 bases; nucleotides not matched to a gene: 9. The CDR3, as DNA: TGTGCCAGCAGTAATCGGTGGGGAGGGGACGAGCAGTACTTC. The encoded protein is CASSNRWGGDEQYF.

The chain combines TRBV6-6 with TRBJ1-2, with D unclear. The CDR3 covers 13 residues. Trimming took 2 bases from V and 0 from J, leaving 4 bases between them. CDR1 is MNHNY and CDR2 is SVGAGI in the germline V gene (reference sequence). DNA for the CDR3: TGTGCCAGCAGTTACGCGGCTAACTATGGCTACACCTTC. This encodes CASSYAANYGYTF.

CDR3 DNA: TGTGCCAGCAGCTTTTATGAGGCAGGGGCAGATACGCAGTATTTT. As protein: CASSFYEAGADTQYF. The genes are TRBV13 and TRBJ2-3; a weak D match, TRBD1 (6 bases). Germline V gene sequence: CDR1 PRHDT, CDR2 FYEKMQ (reference sequence). V shed 3 bases and J shed 4 bases, with 14 bases lying between them. The CDR3 loop spans 15 amino acids.

The genes are TRBV28 and TRBJ1-1; D is unresolved. The CDR3 totals 15 residues. V was cut by 3 bases and J by 0 bases, with 11 bases left in between. From germline, CDR1 is MDHEN and CDR2 SYDVKM. The CDR3 loop reads CASSLGGPLNTEAFF. The CDR3 DNA follows: TGTGCCAGCAGTTTGGGAGGGCCTCTGAACACTGAAGCTTTCTTT.

The CDR3 sequence is CASSGGLAGVTQFF. The CDR3 DNA is TGCGCCAGCAGCGGTGGACTAGCGGGGGTCACGCAGTTCTTC. The gene calls are TRBV5-1 and TRBJ2-1; 13 bases agree with TRBD2. In germline, CDR1 is SGHRS, CDR2 YFSETQ. This CDR3 is built from 14 residues. Trimming cost V 4 bases and J 12 bases; bases outside gene matches: 7.

As concerns this clone: The junction does not match germline at one end; this may be a read error. CDR3 residues: CATSDSDNEQFF. The CDR3 bases are TGTGCCACCAGCGACTCCGACAATGAGCAGTTCTTC. V gene TRBV10-3 combines with J gene TRBJ2-1, with D unresolved. This CDR3 spans 12 amino acids. Looked up from germline, CDR1 is ENHRY and CDR2 is SYGVKD.

V and J are TRBV6-6 and TRBJ1-1; 11 nucleotides agree with TRBD1. V was pared by 7 bases and J by 5 bases, with 6 bases of the junction left unmatched. Germline V CDR1 and CDR2: MNHNY, SVGAGI (reference sequence). This CDR3 has 14 residues. This CDR3 is CASIPGQGGTEAFF. CDR3 sequence (DNA): TGTGCCAGCATTCCGGGACAGGGGGGGACTGAAGCTTTCTTT.

The chain carries TRBV6-5 and TRBJ1-6; 8 bases fit TRBD1. The V and J ends lost 6 bases and 5 bases, in that order; junction bases with no gene match: 3. The CDR3 spans 14 residues. CDR1 is MNHEY, CDR2 SVGAGI, per germline. The CDR3 DNA is TGTGCCAGCAGAAGGGACAGGAATAATTCACCCCTCCACTTT. Protein product: CASRRDRNNSPLHF.

The J gene is TRBJ2-5, the V gene TRBV9; 8 nucleotides match TRBD2. Germline V gene data show CDR1 as SGDLS and CDR2 as YYNGEE. The CDR3 covers 15 residues. The V gene end was trimmed by 2 bases and the J gene end by 0 bases; junction bases not matched to a gene: 3. The CDR3 DNA is TGTGCCAGCAGCGTCGTAGCGGGGTACCAAGAGACCCAGTACTTC. This translates into CASSVVAGYQETQYF.

The chain is built from TRBV4-1 and TRBJ2-7, with TRBD1 identical over 8 bases. The CDR3 covers 14 residues. The V and J ends lost 3 bases and 5 bases, in that order; junction bases with no gene match: 6. Per germline, CDR1 MGHRA and CDR2 YSYEKL. CDR3 residues: CASSQTGQAHEQYF. Here the CDR3 DNA reads TGCGCCAGCAGCCAGACGGGACAGGCCCACGAGCAGTACTTC.